What follows are 11 T cell receptor beta chains derived from one specimen sequenced in a study of radiotherapy plus CTLA-4 blockade in lung cancer. Only in-frame clones appear in the TCRdb table, and some are missing; sequencing was by immunoSEQ multiplex PCR. The repertoire holds around 59,000 clones, with over 65% as singletons. This specimen was peripheral blood, taken from a patient treated with radiotherapy plus ipilimumab. All receptors come from a human donor with non-small cell lung cancer who had a partial response to radiotherapy plus ipilimumab.

The V and J genes are TRBV18 and TRBJ2-1, with a possible D match to TRBD1 (8 bases). The CDR3 spans 12 residues. CDR1 is KGHSH and CDR2 is LQKENI in the germline V gene. The V and J ends lost 5 bases and 10 bases respectively, with 12 bases between them. Here the CDR3 DNA reads TGTGCCAGCTCAACACAGGGGGGGGAGCAGTTCTTC. Residues: CASSTQGGEQFF.

The gene calls are TRBV27 and TRBJ2-7; the match to TRBD1 covers 7 bases. The CDR3 is 14 residues long. V shed 5 bases, J shed 2 bases, and the junction held 6 bases outside the gene matches. Germline CDR1 is MNHEY and CDR2 is SMNVEV (reference sequence). The CDR3 here is CASSRSQGAYEQYF. For the CDR3, the DNA is TGTGCCAGCAGTCGATCCCAGGGGGCCTACGAGCAGTACTTC.

The V gene is TRBV19, the J gene TRBJ2-2; a weak D match, TRBD2 (5 bases). CDR1 LNHDA and CDR2 SQIVND come from the germline V gene (reference sequence). V gave up 6 bases and J gave up 5 bases, with 16 bases separating them. CDR3 length: 15 residues. CDR3: CASRTGIRGTGELFF. Written as DNA, the CDR3 is TGTGCCAGTAGGACGGGGATTCGGGGAACCGGGGAGCTGTTTTTT.

This clone was counted between two and nine times. CDR3 sequence reads: CASDPQGERYGYTF. The CDR3 nucleotides read TGTGCCAGCGACCCGCAGGGGGAGCGGTATGGCTACACCTTC. This chain joins TRBV10-3 and TRBJ1-2; 7 nucleotides agree with TRBD1. The CDR3 is 14 amino acids. The ends lost 10 bases at V and 5 bases at J; junction bases unmatched: 13. Germline V gives CDR1 ENHRY, CDR2 SYGVKD.

The V call is TRBV28, the J call TRBJ1-2; tentative D call: TRBD1 (5 bases). The V gene's germline CDR1 is MDHEN and CDR2 SYDVKM. Trimming took off 3 bases at V and 3 bases at J, with 14 bases between the two ends. The CDR3 is made up of 15 amino acids. The CDR3 DNA is TGTGCCAGCAGTTTTGACAGAGATCACGACTATGGCTACACCTTC. Residues: CASSFDRDHDYGYTF.

The chain has TRBV5-6 and TRBJ1-1; 11 nucleotides match TRBD1. Germline-derived CDR1 and CDR2 are SGHDT and YYEEEE. After removal of 0 bases from V and 10 bases from J, the junction contained 8 bases not matched to a gene. The CDR3 is made up of 15 amino acids. In DNA form, the CDR3 reads TGTGCCAGCAGCTTGGAAGGGACAGGGGGGACTAGAGCTTTCTTT. Protein: CASSLEGTGGTRAFF. Looking up the rest from reference TRBV5-6 and TRBJ1-1 gives the full variable domain: DAGVTQSPTHLIKTRGQQVTLRCSPKSGHDTVSWYQQALGQGPQFIFQYYEEEERQRGNFPDRFSGHQFPNYSSELNVNALLLGDSALYLCASSLEGTGGTRAFFGQGTRLTVV.

The chain couples TRBV9 to TRBJ2-3, with 7 bases identical to TRBD2. Germline V gives CDR1 SGDLS, CDR2 YYNGEE. J lost 4 bases, V lost 5 bases, and 7 bases had no gene match. This CDR3 has 14 amino acids. The CDR3 spells CASSGGGSADTQYF. In nucleotides, the CDR3 is TGTGCCAGCAGTGGGGGGGGGAGCGCAGATACGCAGTATTTT.

In its sample, this clone was seen a few times. The chain has TRBV6-6 and TRBJ2-7, with 7 nucleotides matching TRBD1. Trimming removed 5 bases from V and 4 bases from J; junction bases left unmatched: 2. Germline V CDR1 and CDR2: MNHNY, SVGAGI (reference sequence). There are 12 residues in the CDR3. The CDR3 region has the DNA TGTGCCAGCAGTCAACAGGGGTACGAGCAGTACTTC. It yields the protein CASSQQGYEQYF.

V usage is TRBV4-3 and J usage is TRBJ2-3, with a tentative D call TRBD2 (7 bases). V was trimmed by 4 bases and J by 2 bases, leaving 13 bases between them. Per germline, CDR1 LGHNA and CDR2 YSLEER. The CDR3 has 15 amino acids. The CDR3 is CASSREGGLTDTQYF. CDR3 sequence (DNA): TGCGCCAGCAGCCGGGAGGGGGGGCTCACAGATACGCAGTATTTT.

The chain couples TRBV9 to TRBJ2-1; 7 bases are a match to TRBD1. Losses at the gene ends were 4 bases for V and 4 bases for J; bases not matched to a gene: 8. The CDR3 contains 15 residues. Germline CDR1 SGDLS, CDR2 YYNGEE. This CDR3 is CASSPRQGTYNEQFF. As DNA, the CDR3 is TGTGCCAGCAGCCCCCGACAGGGAACTTACAATGAGCAGTTCTTC.

The chain recombines TRBV6-5 with TRBJ2-7; 9 bases are a match to TRBD1. V lost 4 bases to trimming and J lost 6 bases; unmatched junction nucleotides: 7. The CDR3 runs 14 residues. Germline CDR1 reads MNHEY; CDR2 reads SVGAGI. In DNA, the CDR3 is TGTGCCAGCAGTTTTAACAGGGGGCTAAGCGAGCAGTACTTC. Translated: CASSFNRGLSEQYF.